The 5 T cell receptor beta chains presented below share a single source sample, sequenced in a study of cytomegalovirus exposure and HLA in healthy donors. Vbeta (60) and Jbeta (13) primers were used in the PCR. The assay was immunoSEQ multiplex PCR, and TCRdb's table has in-frame clones only and misses some. The table has under 130,000 clones, around 80% seen once. Specimen: PBMCs. The source of these receptors is a female donor in good health and CMV-seropositive.

The chain recombines TRBV30 with TRBJ2-3, with a tentative D call TRBD2 (6 bases). CDR3 length equals 14 residues. The germline gives CDR1 GTSNPN, CDR2 SVGIG (reference sequence). With 3 bases removed from V and 6 bases from J, the gap between germline ends came to 16 bases. The CDR3 loop is CAWRGLLRWDTQYF. The DNA of the CDR3 is TGTGCCTGGAGAGGACTACTTAGGTGGGATACGCAGTATTTT.

The CDR3 nucleotides read TGTGCCAGCAGCCCACAGGGGGGGAACACCGGGGAGCTGTTTTTT. Translation gives CASSPQGGNTGELFF. The chain combines TRBV5-4 with TRBJ2-2; 8 bases are shared with TRBD1. CDR1 and CDR2 from the germline V gene are SGHNT and YYREEE (reference sequence). This CDR3 comprises 15 residues. Trimming at V came to 4 bases and at J to 1 base, leaving 3 bases not matched to a gene.

This clone was counted a single time. This chain joins TRBV6-1 and TRBJ2-1, with 11 positions matching TRBD1. V gave up 4 bases and J gave up 8 bases; unmatched junction bases: 7. Germline V CDR1 and CDR2: MNHNS, SASEGT. The CDR3 contains 15 residues. CDR3 in DNA: TGTGCCAGCAGTGGAGGGACAGGGGGGACCCATGAGCAGTTCTTC. It is translated as CASSGGTGGTHEQFF.

The chain recombines TRBV19 with TRBJ2-7; D not certain. This CDR3 region has 15 residues. Between the trimmed V and J ends, which lost 0 bases and 0 bases, there was a span of 9 bases. Germline V lookup: CDR1 LNHDA, CDR2 SQIVND (reference sequence). This CDR3 reads CASSIDVRISYEQYF. In DNA form, the CDR3 reads TGTGCCAGTAGTATAGATGTGCGGATCTCCTACGAGCAGTACTTC.

The chain has TRBV12-5 and TRBJ2-7, with D possibly being TRBD1 (5 bases). CDR3 length: 15 residues. The V gene's germline CDR1 is LGHNT and CDR2 FRNRAP. Between the trimmed V and J ends, which lost 0 bases and 3 bases, there was a span of 12 bases. CDR3 sequence reads: CASGLVRLGLYEQYF. Here the CDR3 DNA reads TGTGCTAGTGGTTTGGTACGCCTGGGGCTCTACGAGCAGTACTTC.